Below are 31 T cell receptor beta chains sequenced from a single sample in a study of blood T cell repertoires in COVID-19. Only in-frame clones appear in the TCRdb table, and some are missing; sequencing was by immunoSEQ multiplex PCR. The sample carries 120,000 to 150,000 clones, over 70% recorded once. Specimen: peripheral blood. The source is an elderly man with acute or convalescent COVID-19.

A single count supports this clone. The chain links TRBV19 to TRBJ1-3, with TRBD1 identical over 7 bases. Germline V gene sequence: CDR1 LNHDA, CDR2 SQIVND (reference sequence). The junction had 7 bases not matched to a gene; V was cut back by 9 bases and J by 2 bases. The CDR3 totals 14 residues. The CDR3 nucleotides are TGTGCCAGCTCGGCAGGGGGAACTGGAAACACCATATATTTT. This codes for CASSAGGTGNTIYF.

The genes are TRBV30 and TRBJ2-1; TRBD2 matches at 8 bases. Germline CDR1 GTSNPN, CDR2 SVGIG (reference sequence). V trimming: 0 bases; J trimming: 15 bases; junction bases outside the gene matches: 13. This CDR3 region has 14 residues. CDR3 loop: CAWSVGLAGEKVFF. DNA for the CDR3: TGTGCCTGGAGTGTTGGGCTAGCGGGCGAAAAGGTGTTCTTC.

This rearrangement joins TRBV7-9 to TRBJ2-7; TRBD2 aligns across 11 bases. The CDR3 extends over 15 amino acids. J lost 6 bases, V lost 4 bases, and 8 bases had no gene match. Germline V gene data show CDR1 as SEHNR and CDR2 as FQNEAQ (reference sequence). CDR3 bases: TGTGCCAGCAGCTCCGCTAGCGGGAGGTCGGCCGAGCAGTACTTC. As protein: CASSSASGRSAEQYF.

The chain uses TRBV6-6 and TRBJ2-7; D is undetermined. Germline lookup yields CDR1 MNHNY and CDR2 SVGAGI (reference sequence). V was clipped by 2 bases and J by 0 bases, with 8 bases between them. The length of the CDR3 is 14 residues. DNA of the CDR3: TGTGCCAGCAGTTACCTCCTAAGCTCCTACGAGCAGTACTTC. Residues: CASSYLLSSYEQYF.

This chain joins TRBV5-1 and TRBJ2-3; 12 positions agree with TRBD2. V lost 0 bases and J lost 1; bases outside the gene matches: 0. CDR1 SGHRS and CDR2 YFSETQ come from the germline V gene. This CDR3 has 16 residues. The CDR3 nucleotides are TGCGCCAGCAGCTTGGGGACTAGCGGGGGCACAGATACGCAGTATTTT. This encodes CASSLGTSGGTDTQYF.

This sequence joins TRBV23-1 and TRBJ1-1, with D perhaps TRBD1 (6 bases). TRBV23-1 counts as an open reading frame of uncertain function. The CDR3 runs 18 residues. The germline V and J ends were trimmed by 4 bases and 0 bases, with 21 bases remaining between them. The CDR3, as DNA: TGCGCCAGCAGTCTCTGGACAGTCCCCGTAGTCCTGAACACTGAAGCTTTCTTT. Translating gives CASSLWTVPVVLNTEAFF.

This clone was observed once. CDR3 in DNA: TGTGCCAGCAGTTCAGCCGGGACAGGGAAGTTCTTC. This gives the protein CASSSAGTGKFF. The V gene is TRBV27, the J gene TRBJ2-1; 9 bases match TRBD1. V shed 4 bases and J 14 bases; nucleotides not matched to a gene: 6. The CDR3 has 12 residues. Germline V lookup: CDR1 MNHEY, CDR2 SMNVEV (reference sequence).

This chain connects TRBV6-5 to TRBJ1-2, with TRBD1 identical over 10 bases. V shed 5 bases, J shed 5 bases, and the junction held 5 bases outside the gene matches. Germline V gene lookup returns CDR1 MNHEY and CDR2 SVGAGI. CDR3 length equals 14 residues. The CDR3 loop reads CASSRQGARYGYTF. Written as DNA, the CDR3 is TGTGCCAGCAGTCGACAGGGGGCGAGGTATGGCTACACCTTC.

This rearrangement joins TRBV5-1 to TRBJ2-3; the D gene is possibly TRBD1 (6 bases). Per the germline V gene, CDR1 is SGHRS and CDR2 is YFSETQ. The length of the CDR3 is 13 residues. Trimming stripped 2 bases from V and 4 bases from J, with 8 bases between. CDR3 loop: CASSFYRADTQYF. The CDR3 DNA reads TGCGCCAGCAGCTTCTACAGGGCAGATACGCAGTATTTT.

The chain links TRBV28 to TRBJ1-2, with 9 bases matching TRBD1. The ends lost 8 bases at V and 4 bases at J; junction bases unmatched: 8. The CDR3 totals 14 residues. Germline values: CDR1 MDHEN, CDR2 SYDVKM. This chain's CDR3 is CASGGQGDGYGYTF. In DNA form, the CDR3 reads TGTGCCAGCGGGGGACAGGGAGATGGCTATGGCTACACCTTC.

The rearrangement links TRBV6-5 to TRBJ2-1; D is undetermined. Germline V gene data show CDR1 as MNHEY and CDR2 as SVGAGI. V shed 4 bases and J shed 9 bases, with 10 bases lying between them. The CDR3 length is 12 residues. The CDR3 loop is CASSSFRSEQFF. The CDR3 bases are TGTGCCAGCAGTTCCTTTAGAAGTGAGCAGTTCTTC.

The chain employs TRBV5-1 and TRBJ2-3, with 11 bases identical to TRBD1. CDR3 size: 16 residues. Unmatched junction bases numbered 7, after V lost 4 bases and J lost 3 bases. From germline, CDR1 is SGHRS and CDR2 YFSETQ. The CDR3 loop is CASSRRTGGETDTQYF. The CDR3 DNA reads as TGCGCCAGCAGCCGGCGGACAGGGGGCGAGACAGATACGCAGTATTTT.

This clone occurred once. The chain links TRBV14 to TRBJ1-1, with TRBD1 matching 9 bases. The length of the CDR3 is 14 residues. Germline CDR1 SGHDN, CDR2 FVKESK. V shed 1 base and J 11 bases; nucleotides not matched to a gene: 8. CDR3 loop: CASSQVLGTGSAFF. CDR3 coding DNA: TGTGCCAGCAGCCAAGTCTTAGGGACAGGGTCGGCTTTCTTT.

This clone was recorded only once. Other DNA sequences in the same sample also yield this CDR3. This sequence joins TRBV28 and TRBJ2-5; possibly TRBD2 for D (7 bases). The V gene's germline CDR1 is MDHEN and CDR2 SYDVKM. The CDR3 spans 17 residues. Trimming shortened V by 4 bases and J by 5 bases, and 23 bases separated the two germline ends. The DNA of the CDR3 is TGTGCCAGCAGTTGGGGTGGGGCGGGGGCCGTGCGGGAGACCCAGTACTTC. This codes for CASSWGGAGAVRETQYF.

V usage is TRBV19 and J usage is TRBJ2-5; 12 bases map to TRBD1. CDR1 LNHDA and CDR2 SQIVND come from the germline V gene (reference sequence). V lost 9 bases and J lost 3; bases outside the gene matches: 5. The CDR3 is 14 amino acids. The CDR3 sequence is CASGTGGPEETQYF. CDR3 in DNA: TGTGCCAGCGGGACAGGGGGCCCGGAAGAGACCCAGTACTTC. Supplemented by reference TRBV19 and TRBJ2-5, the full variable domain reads DGGITQSPKYLFRKEGQNVTLSCEQNLNHDAMYWYRQDPGQGLRLIYYSQIVNDFQKGDIAEGYSVSREKKESFPLTVTSAQKNPTAFYLCASGTGGPEETQYFGPGTRLLVL.

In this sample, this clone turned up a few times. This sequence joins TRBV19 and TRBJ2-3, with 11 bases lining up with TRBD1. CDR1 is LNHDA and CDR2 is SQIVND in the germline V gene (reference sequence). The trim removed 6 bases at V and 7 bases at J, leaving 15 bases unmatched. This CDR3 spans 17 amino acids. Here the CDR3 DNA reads TGTGCCAGTAGCGCCGGGACAGGGGGATCCGACCCAAATACGCAGTATTTT. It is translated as CASSAGTGGSDPNTQYF.

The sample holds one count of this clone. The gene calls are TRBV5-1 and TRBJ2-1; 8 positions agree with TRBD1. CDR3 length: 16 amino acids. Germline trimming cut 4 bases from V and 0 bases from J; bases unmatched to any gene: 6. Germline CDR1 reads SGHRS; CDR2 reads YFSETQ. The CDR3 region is CASSPYTGGSYNEQFF. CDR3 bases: TGCGCCAGCAGCCCGTATACAGGGGGCTCCTACAATGAGCAGTTCTTC. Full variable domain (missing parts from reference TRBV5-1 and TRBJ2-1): KAGVTQTPRYLIKTRGQQVTLSCSPISGHRSVSWYQQTPGQGLQFLFEYFSETQRNKGNFPGRFSGRQFSNSRSEMNVSTLELGDSALYLCASSPYTGGSYNEQFFGPGTRLTVL.

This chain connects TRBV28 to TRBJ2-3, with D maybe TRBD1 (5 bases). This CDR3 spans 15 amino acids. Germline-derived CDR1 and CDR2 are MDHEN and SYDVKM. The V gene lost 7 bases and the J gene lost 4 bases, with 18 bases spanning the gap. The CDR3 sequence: CASTHLQGLADTQYF. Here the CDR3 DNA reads TGTGCCAGCACCCACCTCCAGGGCCTAGCAGATACGCAGTATTTT. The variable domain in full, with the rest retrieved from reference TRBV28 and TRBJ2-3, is DVKVTQSSRYLVKRTGEKVFLECVQDMDHENMFWYRQDPGLGLRLIYFSYDVKMKEKGDIPEGYSVSREKKERFSLILESASTNQTSMYLCASTHLQGLADTQYFGPGTRLTVL.

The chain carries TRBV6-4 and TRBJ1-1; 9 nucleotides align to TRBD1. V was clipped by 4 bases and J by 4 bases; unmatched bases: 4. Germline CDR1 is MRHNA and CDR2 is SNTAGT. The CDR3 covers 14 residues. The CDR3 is CASSAEGQGTEAFF. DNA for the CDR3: TGTGCCAGCAGTGCTGAGGGACAGGGCACTGAAGCTTTCTTT.

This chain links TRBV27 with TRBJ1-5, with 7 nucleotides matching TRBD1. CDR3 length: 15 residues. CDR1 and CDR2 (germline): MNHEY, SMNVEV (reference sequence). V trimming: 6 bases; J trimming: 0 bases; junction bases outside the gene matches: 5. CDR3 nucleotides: TGTGCCAGCAGGAAGGACAGGATTAGCAATCAGCCCCAGCATTTT. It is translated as CASRKDRISNQPQHF.

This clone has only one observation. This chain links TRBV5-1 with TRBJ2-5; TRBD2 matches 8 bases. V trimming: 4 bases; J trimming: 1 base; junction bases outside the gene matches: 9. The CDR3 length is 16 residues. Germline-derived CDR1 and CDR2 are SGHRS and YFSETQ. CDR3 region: CASSRGSSGTQETQYF. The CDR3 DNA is TGCGCCAGCAGCCGAGGGAGTAGCGGGACCCAAGAGACCCAGTACTTC.

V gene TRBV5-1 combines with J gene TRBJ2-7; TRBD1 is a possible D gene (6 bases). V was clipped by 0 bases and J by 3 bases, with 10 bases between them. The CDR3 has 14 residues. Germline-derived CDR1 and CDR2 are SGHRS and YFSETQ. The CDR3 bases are TGCGCCAGCAGCTTGGATGGGGGCTACTACGAGCAGTACTTC. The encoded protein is CASSLDGGYYEQYF.

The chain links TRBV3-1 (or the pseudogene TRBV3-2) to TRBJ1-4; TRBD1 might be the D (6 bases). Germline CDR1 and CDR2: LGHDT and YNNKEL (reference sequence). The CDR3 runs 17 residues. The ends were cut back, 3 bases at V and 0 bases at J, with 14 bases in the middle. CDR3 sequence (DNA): TGTGCCAGCAGCCATTTTACTGGACAGTCAACTAATGAAAAACTGTTTTTT. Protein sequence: CASSHFTGQSTNEKLFF.

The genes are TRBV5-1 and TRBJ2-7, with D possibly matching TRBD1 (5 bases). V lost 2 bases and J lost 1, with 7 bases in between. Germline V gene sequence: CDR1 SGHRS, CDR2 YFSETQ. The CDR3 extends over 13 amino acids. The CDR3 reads CASSLQDSYEQYF. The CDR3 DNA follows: TGCGCCAGCAGCTTACAGGATTCCTACGAGCAGTACTTC.

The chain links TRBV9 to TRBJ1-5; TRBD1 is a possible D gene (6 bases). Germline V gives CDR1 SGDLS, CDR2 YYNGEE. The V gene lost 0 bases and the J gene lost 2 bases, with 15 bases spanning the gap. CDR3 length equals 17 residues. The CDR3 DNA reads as TGTGCCAGCAGCGTAGTCCCCAGTTCAGGGGGCAATCAGCCCCAGCATTTT. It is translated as CASSVVPSSGGNQPQHF.

CDR3 amino acids: CASSVGTGVGLLDSPLHF. The CDR3, as DNA: TGTGCCAGTAGTGTAGGGACAGGGGTAGGTCTCTTAGATTCACCCCTCCACTTT. The V call is TRBV19, the J call TRBJ1-6, with TRBD1 matching over 10 bases. CDR1 is LNHDA and CDR2 is SQIVND in the germline V gene (reference sequence). The length of the CDR3 is 18 residues. J was trimmed by 8 bases and V by 5 bases; bases with no gene match: 15.

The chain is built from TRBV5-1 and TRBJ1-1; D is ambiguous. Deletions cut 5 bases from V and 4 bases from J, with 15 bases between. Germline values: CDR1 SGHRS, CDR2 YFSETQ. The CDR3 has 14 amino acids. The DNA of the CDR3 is TGCGCCAGCAGTTACAGAGATTTGGGCACTGAAGCTTTCTTT. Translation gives CASSYRDLGTEAFF.

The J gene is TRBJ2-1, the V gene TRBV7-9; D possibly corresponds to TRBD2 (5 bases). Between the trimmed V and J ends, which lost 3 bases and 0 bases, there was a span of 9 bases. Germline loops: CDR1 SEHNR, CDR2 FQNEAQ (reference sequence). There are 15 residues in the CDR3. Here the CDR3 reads CASSFRGSSYNEQFF. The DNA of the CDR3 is TGTGCCAGCAGCTTCAGAGGGAGCTCCTACAATGAGCAGTTCTTC.

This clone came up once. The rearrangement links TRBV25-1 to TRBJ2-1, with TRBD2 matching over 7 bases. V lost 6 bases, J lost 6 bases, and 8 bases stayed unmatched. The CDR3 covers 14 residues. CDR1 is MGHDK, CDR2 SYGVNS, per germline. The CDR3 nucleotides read TGTGCCAGCAGAAAGGGAGGGAATGGCAATGAGCAGTTCTTC. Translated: CASRKGGNGNEQFF.

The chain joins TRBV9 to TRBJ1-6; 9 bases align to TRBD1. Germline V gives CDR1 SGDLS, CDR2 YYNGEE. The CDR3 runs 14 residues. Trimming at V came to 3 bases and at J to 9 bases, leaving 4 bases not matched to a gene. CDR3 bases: TGTGCCAGCAGCGATGGGGACAGGGCTTCACCCCTCCACTTT. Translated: CASSDGDRASPLHF.

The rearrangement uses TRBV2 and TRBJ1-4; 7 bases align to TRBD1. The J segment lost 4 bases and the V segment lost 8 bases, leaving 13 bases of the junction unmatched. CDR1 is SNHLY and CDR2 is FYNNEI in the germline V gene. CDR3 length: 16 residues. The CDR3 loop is CASGPSPGQLNEKLFF. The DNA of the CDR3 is TGTGCCAGCGGCCCTAGTCCGGGACAGCTTAATGAAAAACTGTTTTTT.